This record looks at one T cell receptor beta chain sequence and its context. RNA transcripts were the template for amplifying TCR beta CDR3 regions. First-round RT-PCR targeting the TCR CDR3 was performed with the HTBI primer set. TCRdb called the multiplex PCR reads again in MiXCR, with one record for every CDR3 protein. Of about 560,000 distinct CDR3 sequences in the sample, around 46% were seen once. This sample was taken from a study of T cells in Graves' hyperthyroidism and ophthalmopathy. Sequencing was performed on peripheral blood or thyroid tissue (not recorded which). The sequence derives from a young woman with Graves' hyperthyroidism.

The CDR3 coding sequence is TGCAGCGTTGAAGGGACAGGGGGCGCGGACACCGGGGAGCTGTTTTTT. Translated, it gives CSVEGTGGADTGELFF. This chain connects TRBV29-1 to TRBJ2-2; 11 nucleotides agree with TRBD1. Per germline, CDR1 SQVTM and CDR2 ANQGSEA. The length of the CDR3 is 16 residues. The V segment lost 1 base and the J segment 3 bases; nucleotides outside the gene matches: 4.